What follows are 5 T cell receptor beta chains derived from one specimen sequenced in a study of cytomegalovirus exposure and HLA in healthy donors. The PCR used 60 Vbeta and 13 Jbeta primers. Sequencing used immunoSEQ multiplex PCR; TCRdb keeps in-frame clones, though not all of them. In all, the sample yields tens of thousands of clones. Sequencing input: PBMCs. The receptors stem from a male donor in good health and CMV-seropositive.

This chain uses TRBV19 with TRBJ2-7; 7 bases fit TRBD1. The CDR3 is made up of 16 amino acids. Germline V lookup: CDR1 LNHDA, CDR2 SQIVND (reference sequence). V was clipped by 5 bases and J by 0 bases; unmatched bases: 10. The chain's CDR3 is CASSVTGTVSSYEQYF. The CDR3 DNA reads TGTGCCAGTAGTGTTACCGGGACAGTCTCCTCCTACGAGCAGTACTTC. Based on the CDR3 plus reference TRBV19 and TRBJ2-7, the full variable domain is DGGITQSPKYLFRKEGQNVTLSCEQNLNHDAMYWYRQDPGQGLRLIYYSQIVNDFQKGDIAEGYSVSREKKESFPLTVTSAQKNPTAFYLCASSVTGTVSSYEQYFGPGTRLTVT.

The chain couples TRBV7-6 to TRBJ2-1, with 7 bases fitting TRBD2. This CDR3 has 14 residues. Germline V gives CDR1 SGHVS, CDR2 FNYEAQ. The V gene end was trimmed by 1 base and the J gene end by 10 bases; junction bases not matched to a gene: 7. For the CDR3, the DNA is TGTGCCAGCAGCTTAGAAGCGGGAATTGGCGAGCAGTTCTTC. It codes for CASSLEAGIGEQFF.

This chain joins TRBV19 and TRBJ1-1; a possible D gene is TRBD1 (5 bases). V was clipped by 5 bases and J by 4 bases, with 11 bases between them. There are 13 residues in the CDR3. CDR1 LNHDA and CDR2 SQIVND come from the germline V gene (reference sequence). CDR3 loop: CASSAQVSTEAFF. The DNA for the CDR3 is TGTGCCAGTAGTGCACAGGTTAGCACTGAAGCTTTCTTT.

This rearrangement joins TRBV18 to TRBJ2-6; D possibly corresponds to TRBD2 (5 bases). Germline assignment: CDR1 KGHSH and CDR2 LQKENI. This CDR3 has 18 residues. With 10 bases removed from V and 1 base from J, the gap between germline ends came to 23 bases. CDR3 protein: CATSPAQRRMSGANVLTF. In nucleotides, the CDR3 is TGTGCCACCTCTCCCGCCCAGCGGCGTATGTCTGGGGCCAACGTCCTGACTTTC. The whole variable domain, remainder taken from reference TRBV18 and TRBJ2-6, is NAGVMQNPRHLVRRRGQEARLRCSPMKGHSHVYWYRQLPEEGLKFMVYLQKENIIDESGMPKERFSAEFPKEGPSILRIQQVVRGDSAAYFCATSPAQRRMSGANVLTFGAGSRLTVL.

V usage is TRBV18 and J usage is TRBJ1-2, with 7 bases matching TRBD1. After removal of 6 bases from V and 3 bases from J, the junction contained 10 bases not matched to a gene. Germline loops: CDR1 KGHSH, CDR2 LQKENI. This CDR3 spans 15 amino acids. The CDR3 loop reads CASSQGQNPYYGYTF. The CDR3 DNA reads TGTGCCAGCTCCCAGGGACAGAATCCCTACTATGGCTACACCTTC.